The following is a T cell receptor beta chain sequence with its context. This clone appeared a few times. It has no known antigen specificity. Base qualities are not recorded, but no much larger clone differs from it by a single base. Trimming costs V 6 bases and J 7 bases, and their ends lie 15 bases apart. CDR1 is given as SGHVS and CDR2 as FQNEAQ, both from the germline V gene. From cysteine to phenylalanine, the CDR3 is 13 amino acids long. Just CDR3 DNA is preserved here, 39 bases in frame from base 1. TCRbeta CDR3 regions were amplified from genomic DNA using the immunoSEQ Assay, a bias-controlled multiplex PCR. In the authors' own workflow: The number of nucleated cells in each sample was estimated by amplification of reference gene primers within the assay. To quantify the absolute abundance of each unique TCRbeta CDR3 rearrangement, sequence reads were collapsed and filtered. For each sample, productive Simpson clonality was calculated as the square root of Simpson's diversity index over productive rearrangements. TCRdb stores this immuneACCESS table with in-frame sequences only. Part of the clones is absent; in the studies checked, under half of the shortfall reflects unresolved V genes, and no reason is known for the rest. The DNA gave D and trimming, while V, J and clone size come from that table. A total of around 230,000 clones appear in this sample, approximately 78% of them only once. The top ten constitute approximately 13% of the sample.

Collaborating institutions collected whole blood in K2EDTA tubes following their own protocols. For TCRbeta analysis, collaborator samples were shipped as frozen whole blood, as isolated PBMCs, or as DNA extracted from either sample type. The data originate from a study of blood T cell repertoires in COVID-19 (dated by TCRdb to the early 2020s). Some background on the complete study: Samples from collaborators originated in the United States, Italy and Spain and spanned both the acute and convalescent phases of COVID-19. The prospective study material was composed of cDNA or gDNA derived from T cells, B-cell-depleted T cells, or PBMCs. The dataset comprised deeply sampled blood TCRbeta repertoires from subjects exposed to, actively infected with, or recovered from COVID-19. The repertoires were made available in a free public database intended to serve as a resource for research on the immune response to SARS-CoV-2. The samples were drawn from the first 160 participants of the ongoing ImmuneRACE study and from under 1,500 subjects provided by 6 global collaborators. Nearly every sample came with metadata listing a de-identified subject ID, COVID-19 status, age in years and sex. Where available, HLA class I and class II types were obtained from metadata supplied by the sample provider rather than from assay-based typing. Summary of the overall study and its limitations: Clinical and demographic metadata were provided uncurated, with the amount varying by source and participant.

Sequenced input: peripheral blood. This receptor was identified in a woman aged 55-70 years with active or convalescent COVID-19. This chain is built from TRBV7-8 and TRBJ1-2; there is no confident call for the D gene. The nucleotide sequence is TGTGCCAGCAGTCCCTTTGCGGGTAGTGGCTACACCTTC. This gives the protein CASSPFAGSGYTF.